The 27 T cell receptor beta chains given below trace back to one sample, sequenced in a study of T cells in Graves' hyperthyroidism and ophthalmopathy. Using RNA transcripts as the source, TCR beta CDR3 regions were amplified. First-round RT-PCR targeting the TCR CDR3 was performed with the HTBI primer set. TCRdb re-called the multiplex PCR reads with MiXCR, one entry per CDR3 protein. The sample carries about 590,000 distinct CDR3 sequences, 13% to 15% recorded once. The sequencing input was blood. The receptor set was obtained from a woman younger than 35 with Graves' ophthalmopathy.

The table lists this clonotype with a count of one. The chain is built from TRBV11-1 and TRBJ2-1; 9 positions match TRBD2. Germline V gene lookup returns CDR1 SGHAT and CDR2 FQDESV (reference sequence). This CDR3 comprises 15 residues. V gave up 2 bases and J gave up 3 bases; unmatched junction bases: 2. CDR3 DNA sequence: TGTGCCAGCAGCTTACTAGCGGGAATCTACAATGAGCAGTTCTTC. It yields the protein CASSLLAGIYNEQFF.

In this sample, this clonotype turned up a few times. The rearrangement joins TRBV6-1 to TRBJ2-5; D uncertain. The CDR3 is made up of 13 amino acids. V was trimmed by 8 bases and J by 4 bases, leaving 14 bases between them. Per germline, CDR1 MNHNS and CDR2 SASEGT. The CDR3 protein is CASDILLGETQYF. CDR3 in DNA: TGTGCCAGCGACATTCTCCTAGGAGAGACCCAGTACTTC.

This clonotype was detected a few times. The chain's CDR3 is CASSSSGWRRDTEAFF. The CDR3 DNA follows: TGTGCCAGCAGCTCTTCAGGGTGGAGGCGGGACACTGAAGCTTTCTTT. The J gene is TRBJ1-1, the V gene TRBV7-9, with a tentative D call TRBD1 (5 bases). Between the trimmed V and J ends, which lost 4 bases and 3 bases, there was a span of 18 bases. The germline V gene has CDR1 SEHNR and CDR2 FQNEAQ (reference sequence). The CDR3 is 16 residues long.

This clonotype was counted many times. The V and J genes are TRBV20-1 and TRBJ2-7; tentatively, D is TRBD1 (6 bases). The CDR3 extends over 19 amino acids. Germline values: CDR1 DFQATT, CDR2 SNEGSKA (reference sequence). V was cut by 1 base and J by 0 bases, with 25 bases left in between. DNA of the CDR3: TGCAGTGCTAGAGCCGATCTTCGCAAGAGACAGGCCAGCTCCTACGAGCAGTACTTC. Protein: CSARADLRKRQASSYEQYF.

The V and J genes are TRBV11-2 and TRBJ2-3, with D tentatively TRBD1 or TRBD2 (6 bases each). The CDR3 has 14 residues. V lost 4 bases and J 5 bases, leaving 13 bases between the germline ends. Germline V gene lookup returns CDR1 SGHAT and CDR2 FQNNGV. CDR3 DNA: TGTGCCAGCAGCTCCGAGGGGGGCAGAGATACGCAGTATTTT. Amino acid sequence: CASSSEGGRDTQYF. Together with reference TRBV11-2 and TRBJ2-3, the CDR3 gives the full variable domain: EAGVAQSPRYKIIEKRQSVAFWCNPISGHATLYWYQQILGQGPKLLIQFQNNGVVDDSQLPKDRFSAERLKGVDSTLKIQPAKLEDSAVYLCASSSEGGRDTQYFGPGTRLTVL.

This clonotype showed up just a few times. It may be a read error: a sequence one base away is much more abundant. The rearrangement joins TRBV28 to TRBJ2-3; 9 bases map to TRBD1. The CDR3 length is 14 residues. With V trimmed by 4 bases and J by 5 bases, 4 bases remained unmatched. CDR1 and CDR2 from the germline V gene are MDHEN and SYDVKM. The CDR3 bases are TGTGCCAGCAGTTACAGGGGGCAGGAAGATACGCAGTATTTT. It specifies CASSYRGQEDTQYF.

This clonotype has at least ten counts. The CDR3 DNA reads as TGTGCCAGCAGCTTAGCGCGGGGGGCTAATGAAAAACTGTTTTTT. This encodes CASSLARGANEKLFF. The chain uses TRBV7-8 and TRBJ1-4; D perhaps matches TRBD1 (5 bases). This CDR3 region has 15 residues. V lost 0 bases and J lost 3, with 8 bases in between. In germline, CDR1 is SGHVS, CDR2 FQNEAQ.

This clonotype was observed at least ten times. This chain joins TRBV7-9 and TRBJ2-3; D is uncertain. V lost 2 bases and J lost 5, with 5 bases in between. In germline, CDR1 is SEHNR, CDR2 FQNEAQ (reference sequence). This CDR3 comprises 12 residues. CDR3 nucleotides: TGTGCCAGCAGCTTAAATGGAGATACGCAGTATTTT. Protein sequence: CASSLNGDTQYF.

As regards this clonotype: A much larger clone sits a single nucleotide away, making a read error possible. This chain joins TRBV28 and TRBJ2-1; 12 bases fit TRBD1. The V gene's germline CDR1 is MDHEN and CDR2 SYDVKM. The CDR3 extends over 18 amino acids. The CDR3, as DNA: TGTGCCAGCAGTTTCGGGACAGGGGGCGTTAGGTCCCACAATGAGCAGTCCTTC. Translation: CASSFGTGGVRSHNEQSF.

This clonotype came up many times. The chain employs TRBV24-1 and TRBJ2-5; tentative D call: TRBD1 (6 bases). CDR1 and CDR2 from the germline V gene are KGHDR and SFDVKD. V was trimmed by 4 bases and J by 0 bases, leaving 11 bases between them. This CDR3 region has 15 residues. The CDR3 loop is CATSDSGHNQETQYF. DNA of the CDR3: TGTGCCACCAGTGACTCGGGACATAACCAAGAGACCCAGTACTTC.

In the case of this clonotype: A much larger clonotype is one base distant, so this may be a read error. The rearrangement links TRBV4-2 to TRBJ2-5, with 8 nucleotides matching TRBD2. With V trimmed by 0 bases and J by 4 bases, 1 base remained unmatched. This CDR3 has 14 residues. Germline V gives CDR1 LGHNA, CDR2 YNFKEQ. The CDR3 loop is CASSQEAGGETQYF. The DNA for the CDR3 is TGTGCCAGCAGCCAAGAGGCGGGGGGAGAGACCCAGTACTTC.

This chain uses TRBV12-3 or TRBV12-4 with TRBJ2-1, with 16 bases fitting TRBD2. The V and J ends lost 8 bases and 7 bases, in that order; junction bases with no gene match: 5. This CDR3 region has 15 residues. CDR3: CASGGLAGGRNEQFF. CDR3 nucleotide sequence: TGTGCCAGCGGGGGACTAGCGGGAGGGCGGAATGAGCAGTTCTTC.

This clonotype was observed many times. This chain links TRBV6-1 with TRBJ2-7; 9 bases are shared with TRBD1. There are 16 residues in the CDR3. Trimming cost V 5 bases and J 2 bases; bases outside gene matches: 10. Germline-derived CDR1 and CDR2 are MNHNS and SASEGT. CDR3 loop: CASSSSGTGSTYEQYF. The CDR3 region has the DNA TGTGCCAGCAGTTCCTCCGGGACAGGGAGTACCTACGAGCAGTACTTC.

The chain is built from TRBV6-1 and TRBJ1-6, with 9 bases lining up with TRBD1. There are 16 residues in the CDR3. Germline CDR1 reads MNHNS; CDR2 reads SASEGT. Trimming cost V 6 bases and J 7 bases; bases outside gene matches: 10. The CDR3 nucleotides are TGTGCCAGCAGACCCGACGGGACAGGGTGGAATTCACCCCTCCACTTT. Translating it yields CASRPDGTGWNSPLHF.

This clonotype was seen repeatedly, ten times or more. This rearrangement joins TRBV19 to TRBJ1-2; unclear D gene. This CDR3 comprises 13 residues. The V gene's germline CDR1 is LNHDA and CDR2 SQIVND (reference sequence). With 9 bases removed from V and 8 bases from J, the gap between germline ends came to 19 bases. The CDR3 here is CASQSSALSGYTF. CDR3 nucleotides: TGTGCCAGCCAATCTTCGGCCCTTTCGGGCTACACCTTC.

In this sample, this clonotype turned up many times. The chain is built from TRBV6-1 and TRBJ2-1, with TRBD2 matching 9 bases. This CDR3 spans 16 amino acids. The ends lost 6 bases at V and 4 bases at J; junction bases unmatched: 10. Per germline, CDR1 MNHNS and CDR2 SASEGT. CDR3 nucleotide sequence: TGTGCCAGCAGATCTTTAGCGGGAGAGCAATACAATGAGCAGTTCTTC. It is translated as CASRSLAGEQYNEQFF.

This chain uses TRBV7-9 with TRBJ1-2; possible D gene TRBD1, 6 bases. The germline gives CDR1 SEHNR, CDR2 FQNEAQ (reference sequence). Deletions cut 11 bases from V and 9 bases from J, with 19 bases between. The CDR3 runs 12 residues. CDR3 DNA sequence: TGTGCCCCCCAGGGGCCAGAGGGTAGCTACACCTTC. Translation: CAPQGPEGSYTF.

The table lists this clonotype with a few counts. The chain links TRBV6-2 or TRBV6-3 to TRBJ2-4, with 9 bases fitting TRBD1. This CDR3 is 17 amino acids long. The ends lost 1 base at V and 0 bases at J; junction bases unmatched: 4. In germline, CDR1 is MNHEY, CDR2 SVGEGT. Here the CDR3 DNA reads TGTGCCAGCAGTTACTTCGCGGGACAGGGAGCCAAAAACATTCAGTACTTC. It specifies CASSYFAGQGAKNIQYF.

This clonotype was found many times. CDR3 residues: CASTGWTTDQETQYF. As DNA, the CDR3 is TGTGCCAGCACCGGATGGACAACCGACCAAGAGACCCAGTACTTC. The gene calls are TRBV7-9 and TRBJ2-5; maybe TRBD1 (5 bases). The germline V gene has CDR1 SEHNR and CDR2 FQNEAQ (reference sequence). V was clipped by 7 bases and J by 0 bases, with 15 bases between them. The CDR3 is made up of 15 amino acids.

This clonotype was counted a few times. The CDR3 DNA follows: TGTGCCAGCAGCGACCAGGGAGTCGGAGGAAACACCATATATTTT. It codes for CASSDQGVGGNTIYF. The chain combines TRBV6-1 with TRBJ1-3; a possible D gene is TRBD1 (5 bases). The CDR3 loop spans 15 amino acids. Germline V lookup: CDR1 MNHNS, CDR2 SASEGT. With 6 bases removed from V and 4 bases from J, the gap between germline ends came to 16 bases.

The rearrangement links TRBV9 to TRBJ2-1, with D possibly TRBD2 on 6 matching bases. CDR1 and CDR2 (germline): SGDLS, YYNGEE. V was clipped by 5 bases and J by 0 bases, with 15 bases between them. The CDR3 runs to 16 residues. This CDR3 reads CASSDISGSSYNEQFF. The CDR3 nucleotides are TGTGCCAGCAGTGATATTAGCGGTAGCTCCTACAATGAGCAGTTCTTC.

CDR3 residues: CASSQDIAGGASYNEQFF. The CDR3 region has the DNA TGCGCCAGCAGCCAAGATATCGCAGGAGGGGCCTCCTACAATGAGCAGTTCTTC. The gene calls are TRBV4-1 and TRBJ2-1, with D tentatively TRBD2 (6 bases). Germline V gene data show CDR1 as MGHRA and CDR2 as YSYEKL. CDR3 length equals 18 residues. The germline V and J ends were trimmed by 0 bases and 0 bases, with 15 bases remaining between them.

This clonotype was counted only a few times. The chain recombines TRBV9 with TRBJ2-3; D is perhaps TRBD1 (6 bases). Between the trimmed V and J ends, which lost 0 bases and 0 bases, there was a span of 8 bases. This CDR3 contains 15 residues. Germline assignment: CDR1 SGDLS and CDR2 YYNGEE. The CDR3 protein is CASSVDRVSTDTQYF. Written as DNA, the CDR3 is TGTGCCAGCAGCGTAGACAGGGTTAGCACAGATACGCAGTATTTT. The full variable domain, rest sourced from reference TRBV9 and TRBJ2-3, is DSGVTQTPKHLITATGQRVTLRCSPRSGDLSVYWYQQSLDQGLQFLIQYYNGEERAKGNILERFSAQQFPDLHSELNLSSLELGDSALYFCASSVDRVSTDTQYFGPGTRLTVL.

In its sample, this clonotype was seen many times. The CDR3 nucleotides read TGTGCCAGCAGTTTCAGGGTAACAGCCTACAATGAGCAGTTCTTC. Translating gives CASSFRVTAYNEQFF. This chain uses TRBV28 with TRBJ2-1; TRBD1 might be the D (5 bases). Trimming stripped 3 bases from V and 2 bases from J, with 11 bases between. Germline CDR1 is MDHEN and CDR2 is SYDVKM. The CDR3 spans 15 residues.

This clonotype was observed a few times. The chain links TRBV6-6 to TRBJ2-2; tentatively, D is TRBD2 (6 bases). This CDR3 is built from 15 residues. The V end lost 2 bases, the J end lost 6 bases, and 13 bases lay between the germline ends. CDR1 and CDR2 (germline): MNHNY, SVGAGI (reference sequence). Here the CDR3 reads CASSYRTSWAGELFF. The DNA for the CDR3 is TGTGCCAGCAGTTACCGCACTAGCTGGGCCGGGGAGCTGTTTTTT.

In this sample, this clonotype turned up many times. The chain uses TRBV6-2 or TRBV6-3 and TRBJ1-2; D is undetermined. The CDR3 runs to 14 residues. V was pared by 6 bases and J by 4 bases, with 15 bases between. The germline V gene encodes CDR1 MNHEY and CDR2 SVGEGT. The CDR3 DNA follows: TGTGCCAGCAGATCGGGAGGCGGACTCTATGGCTACACCTTC. Protein sequence: CASRSGGGLYGYTF.

This clonotype has a count of ten or more. This chain joins TRBV28 and TRBJ1-5, with D hard to call. The CDR3 is 14 amino acids. Per the germline V gene, CDR1 is MDHEN and CDR2 is SYDVKM. Trimming left V 3 bases short and J 1 base short, with 7 bases between. The CDR3 DNA reads as TGTGCCAGCAGTTTCCAGATCAGCAATCAGCCCCAGCATTTT. Protein product: CASSFQISNQPQHF.